This T cell receptor beta chain appears in the sequencing data of a study of shared clonotypes between healthy human individuals. Adult Caucasians living in Nashville, Tennessee made up all of the donors. Using around 180 ng DNA, about 29,000 T cell genomes, the sorted-subset replicate PCRs were run. TCRdb's table, derived via immunoSEQ multiplex PCR, lists solely in-frame clones and lacks some. In the table there are millions of clones, 85% to 95% of which are singletons. Findings and caveats of the study: Against clonotypes common to all four donors, non-shared ones had lower generation probabilities. Generally, naive subsets (rather than memory subsets) showed larger estimated richness.

With respect to this clone: What it recognizes is unknown.

Germline-derived CDR1 and CDR2 are MDHEN and SYDVKM. The CDR3 runs to 13 residues. Between the trimmed V and J ends, which lost 8 bases and 0 bases, there was a span of 10 bases. This sequence was found in a young man in good health. Some clones in this sample may be carry-over from other donors' samples. Sequenced: naive CD4+ T cells from PBMCs. This sample's subset: CD45RA+ positively selected. This chain connects TRBV28 to TRBJ1-1; D is uncertain. The CDR3 is CASYWAMNTEAFF. CDR3 sequence (DNA): TGTGCCAGCTATTGGGCGATGAACACTGAAGCTTTCTTT.